This T cell receptor beta chain derives from a study of cytomegalovirus exposure and HLA in healthy donors. Study-level information: As an earlier analysis found, some 180 million T cells yielded about 120 million unique TCR beta sequences. General study results and limits: Indistinguishable V segments, including TRBV6-2 and TRBV6-3, were excluded. Analyses of presence/absence relied on an assumption of roughly uniform sequencing depth across donors.

Germline CDR1 is SGHRS and CDR2 is YFSETQ. The CDR3 has 13 residues. Trimming pared 1 base from V and 7 bases from J, leaving 11 bases between. 13 Jbeta primers and 60 Vbeta primers were used for the PCR. Clones were sequenced by immunoSEQ multiplex PCR, and TCRdb holds only the in-frame ones, with some missing. The sample lists around 91,000 clones, roughly 73% occurring once. Notes on this clone: What it recognizes is unknown.

The sample comprised PBMCs. The rearrangement joins TRBV5-1 to TRBJ1-2; D remains ambiguous. The sequence was collected from a male donor in good health and CMV-seropositive. CDR3 bases: TGCGCCAGCAGCTTGCTCGAGGGTGGTGGCTACACCTTC. This sequence encodes CASSLLEGGGYTF.